Listed here are 29 T cell receptor beta chains from one sample, sequenced in a study of T-cell memory formation after mild COVID-19. From the 5' RACE reads, TCRdb called clonotypes with MiXCR, one entry per CDR3 protein. The table records about 400,000 distinct CDR3 sequences, more than 15% of them present only once. Specimen: PBMCs or a T cell subset sorted from them (not recorded which). The receptors come from a man younger than 30 who had mild COVID-19 (a few samples of this study predate the infection). Cell type and time point are not known.

The chain combines TRBV29-1 with TRBJ2-2; D not certain. The CDR3 totals 15 residues. V dropped 3 bases and J dropped 4 bases, with 15 bases sitting between them. Looked up from germline, CDR1 is SQVTM and CDR2 is ANQGSEA. CDR3 bases: TGCAGCGTTGAGATTAATTCTTTCTCCACCGGGGAGCTGTTTTTT. This codes for CSVEINSFSTGELFF.

This rearrangement joins TRBV28 to TRBJ2-1; D remains ambiguous. Trimming took 5 bases from V and 6 from J, leaving 26 bases between them. The germline gives CDR1 MDHEN, CDR2 SYDVKM. The CDR3 runs 18 residues. The chain's CDR3 is CASSSRVKIIREANEQFF. The CDR3 coding sequence is TGTGCCAGCAGTAGCCGCGTTAAGATTATTAGGGAAGCCAATGAGCAGTTCTTC.

The chain uses TRBV7-2 and TRBJ2-3, with TRBD1 as a possible D gene (6 bases). Per the germline V gene, CDR1 is SGHTA and CDR2 is FQGNSA. The CDR3 totals 20 residues. V lost 5 bases to trimming and J lost 2 bases, with 29 bases between them. As DNA, the CDR3 is TGTGCCAGCAGCGGAGTGGGGGCAGGGCCAAGAAAGATAAACACAGATACGCAGTATTTT. Protein product: CASSGVGAGPRKINTDTQYF.

The chain joins TRBV12-3 or TRBV12-4 to TRBJ2-5; possible D gene TRBD2, 6 bases. This CDR3 has 14 residues. Deletions cut 3 bases from V and 1 base from J, with 9 bases between. CDR3 DNA sequence: TGTGCCAGCAGTTTGGCTAGCGCCCAAGAGACCCAGTACTTC. Residues: CASSLASAQETQYF.

This chain uses TRBV29-1 with TRBJ2-7; 11 bases agree with TRBD2. Germline CDR1 reads SQVTM; CDR2 reads ANQGSEA. The trim removed 0 bases at V and 6 bases at J, leaving 10 bases unmatched. This CDR3 is built from 16 residues. Here the CDR3 DNA reads TGCAGCGTTGAAGAAGTGCTAGCGGGGGGTTTAGTCGAGCAGTACTTC. Protein sequence: CSVEEVLAGGLVEQYF.

The genes are TRBV18 and TRBJ1-2; D is unresolved. The germline CDR1 and CDR2 sequences are KGHSH and LQKENI. This CDR3 region has 13 residues. Trimming shortened V by 0 bases and J by 4 bases, and 6 bases separated the two germline ends. CDR3 bases: TGTGCCAGCTCACCACCAGCGGGCTATGGCTACACCTTC. Amino acid sequence: CASSPPAGYGYTF. Variable domain in full (rest from reference TRBV18 and TRBJ1-2): NAGVMQNPRHLVRRRGQEARLRCSPMKGHSHVYWYRQLPEEGLKFMVYLQKENIIDESGMPKERFSAEFPKEGPSILRIQQVVRGDSAAYFCASSPPAGYGYTFGSGTRLTVV.

V usage is TRBV6-5 and J usage is TRBJ1-3, with a weak D call TRBD1 (5 bases). The germline V and J ends were trimmed by 2 bases and 0 bases, with 5 bases remaining between them. The CDR3 spans 14 residues. Germline CDR1 MNHEY, CDR2 SVGAGI. The CDR3 spells CASSYGHSGNTIYF. CDR3 bases: TGTGCCAGCAGTTACGGACACTCTGGAAACACCATATATTTT.

This clonotype was found a few times. The chain has TRBV12-3 or TRBV12-4 and TRBJ1-5, with D possibly matching TRBD1 (5 bases). Trimming pared 6 bases from V and 7 bases from J, leaving 10 bases between. CDR3 size: 12 residues. This CDR3 is CASRNGGQPQHF. Written as DNA, the CDR3 is TGTGCCAGCAGGAACGGGGGACAGCCCCAGCATTTT.

The chain joins TRBV5-1 to TRBJ2-2; 10 bases are shared with TRBD1. CDR1 and CDR2 (germline): SGHRS, YFSETQ. The CDR3 has 14 amino acids. V shed 4 bases, J shed 4 bases, and the junction held 1 base outside the gene matches. The chain's CDR3 is CASSGTGATGELFF. CDR3 DNA: TGCGCCAGCAGCGGGACAGGGGCCACCGGGGAGCTGTTTTTT.

This clonotype was picked up a small number of times. This chain joins TRBV28 and TRBJ2-3; D is undetermined. Germline assignment: CDR1 MDHEN and CDR2 SYDVKM. V shed 2 bases and J shed 3 bases, with 12 bases lying between them. The CDR3 consists of 15 residues. CDR3 bases: TGTGCCAGCAGTTTAAACCCTACTAAGACAGATACGCAGTATTTT. Its protein is CASSLNPTKTDTQYF.

This clonotype was seen only a few times. The chain links TRBV7-3 to TRBJ1-6; D unclear. The ends were cut back, 2 bases at V and 8 bases at J, with 13 bases in the middle. There are 15 residues in the CDR3. CDR1 is SGHTA, CDR2 FQGTGA, per germline. CDR3 sequence: CASSLGPSGYSPLHF. For the CDR3, the DNA is TGTGCCAGCAGCTTAGGCCCCAGCGGCTATTCACCCCTCCACTTT.

The rearrangement links TRBV20-1 to TRBJ1-5; a weak D match, TRBD1 (6 bases). From germline, CDR1 is DFQATT and CDR2 SNEGSKA (reference sequence). The CDR3 loop spans 15 amino acids. The ends were cut back, 5 bases at V and 0 bases at J, with 14 bases in the middle. CDR3 region: CSAPKQQGSNQPQHF. The CDR3 DNA reads TGCAGTGCTCCGAAACAACAGGGTAGCAATCAGCCCCAGCATTTT.

This clonotype turned up a few times. J is TRBJ2-1 and V is TRBV5-1; 11 bases are shared with TRBD1. The CDR3 length is 15 residues. Germline CDR1 SGHRS, CDR2 YFSETQ. V gave up 4 bases and J gave up 6 bases; unmatched junction bases: 6. For the CDR3, the DNA is TGCGCCAGCAGCCTCGGACAGGGGGCCGTCAATGAGCAGTTCTTC. Translation gives CASSLGQGAVNEQFF.

This clonotype turned up a few times. V and J are TRBV7-2 and TRBJ1-4, with a weak D call TRBD1 (5 bases). Trimming removed 0 bases at V and 8 bases at J, with 13 bases between. Germline values: CDR1 SGHTA, CDR2 FQGNSA. The CDR3 is 15 residues long. The CDR3 DNA follows: TGTGCCAGCAGCTTAGCGCGGCAGGGTGGGGAAAAACTGTTTTTT. Amino acid sequence: CASSLARQGGEKLFF.

This clonotype appeared a few times. V and J are TRBV7-6 and TRBJ2-2; TRBD2 aligns across 8 bases. V lost 3 bases, J lost 1 base, and 4 bases stayed unmatched. CDR1 and CDR2 (germline): SGHVS, FNYEAQ. CDR3 size: 16 residues. In DNA, the CDR3 is TGTGCCAGCAGCTTTTTGCTAGCGGGGAACACCGGGGAGCTGTTTTTT. Translation: CASSFLLAGNTGELFF.

The chain couples TRBV14 to TRBJ1-2; TRBD1 aligns across 7 bases. Germline V gives CDR1 SGHDN, CDR2 FVKESK. The CDR3 is made up of 15 amino acids. V trimming: 4 bases; J trimming: 3 bases; junction bases outside the gene matches: 8. The CDR3 coding sequence is TGTGCCAGCAGCCCTCTGTGGGGACAGTACTATGGCTACACCTTC. This gives the protein CASSPLWGQYYGYTF. The complete variable domain, with remaining parts taken from reference TRBV14 and TRBJ1-2, reads EAGVTQFPSHSVIEKGQTVTLRCDPISGHDNLYWYRRVMGKEIKFLLHFVKESKQDESGMPNNRFLAERTGGTYSTLKVQPAELEDSGVYFCASSPLWGQYYGYTFGSGTRLTVV.

V and J are TRBV7-2 and TRBJ2-7; D is uncertain. Trimming shortened V by 1 base and J by 7 bases, and 11 bases separated the two germline ends. The CDR3 contains 13 residues. From germline, CDR1 is SGHTA and CDR2 FQGNSA. CDR3: CASSLERRAEQYF. The CDR3 nucleotides are TGTGCCAGCAGCTTAGAGAGGCGCGCAGAGCAGTACTTC.

The rearrangement joins TRBV7-2 to TRBJ1-1, with D perhaps matching TRBD1 (5 bases). The V end lost 1 base, the J end lost 5 bases, and 11 bases lay between the germline ends. This CDR3 spans 14 amino acids. Germline CDR1 reads SGHTA; CDR2 reads FQGNSA. The CDR3 coding sequence is TGTGCCAGCAGCTTAGGCACAGGTTGGACTGAAGCTTTCTTT. It yields the protein CASSLGTGWTEAFF. Combining the CDR3 with reference TRBV7-2 and TRBJ1-1 gives the whole variable domain GAGVSQSPSNKVTEKGKDVELRCDPISGHTALYWYRQSLGQGLEFLIYFQGNSAPDKSGLPSDRFSAERTGGSVSTLTIQRTQQEDSAVYLCASSLGTGWTEAFFGQGTRLTVV.

This clonotype came up a few times. This chain connects TRBV4-1 to TRBJ1-5; D gene uncertain. Germline lookup yields CDR1 MGHRA and CDR2 YSYEKL. The V end lost 5 bases, the J end lost 9 bases, and 14 bases lay between the germline ends. CDR3 length: 13 amino acids. The CDR3 protein is CASSSTEQSPQHF. CDR3 nucleotides: TGCGCCAGCAGCTCCACGGAACAGTCGCCCCAGCATTTT.

The chain is built from TRBV27 and TRBJ2-5; 7 bases are a match to TRBD2. V lost 6 bases, J lost 2 bases, and 6 bases stayed unmatched. Germline V gene sequence: CDR1 MNHEY, CDR2 SMNVEV (reference sequence). The CDR3 has 14 residues. CDR3 loop: CASRRASGQETQYF. CDR3 sequence (DNA): TGTGCCAGCAGGAGGGCTAGCGGACAAGAGACCCAGTACTTC.

This rearrangement joins TRBV4-3 to TRBJ2-2, with D unclear. With 0 bases removed from V and 3 bases from J, the gap between germline ends came to 5 bases. CDR3 size: 14 residues. Germline values: CDR1 LGHNA, CDR2 YSLEER. CDR3 protein: CASSQEGDTGELFF. The CDR3 region has the DNA TGCGCCAGCAGCCAAGAGGGCGACACCGGGGAGCTGTTTTTT.

This clonotype was observed a few times. The V call is TRBV6-5, the J call TRBJ2-2, with 8 bases lining up with TRBD2. This CDR3 contains 16 residues. CDR1 MNHEY and CDR2 SVGAGI come from the germline V gene. J was trimmed by 7 bases and V by 2 bases; bases with no gene match: 9. The CDR3 DNA reads TGTGCCAGCAGTTACAATGTCGGGGGGGTCGGCGGGGAGCTGTTTTTT. Translation gives CASSYNVGGVGGELFF.

This clonotype was found a few times. The CDR3 coding sequence is TGTGCCAGCAGCGCAGGACTGGCGGGGGAGACCCAGTACTTC. Translated, it gives CASSAGLAGETQYF. The chain employs TRBV7-2 and TRBJ2-5; perhaps TRBD2 as D (6 bases). Germline V gives CDR1 SGHTA, CDR2 FQGNSA. The ends were cut back, 5 bases at V and 5 bases at J, with 15 bases in the middle. The length of the CDR3 is 14 residues.

This chain links TRBV28 with TRBJ2-2, with no clear D. This CDR3 has 13 amino acids. In germline, CDR1 is MDHEN, CDR2 SYDVKM. V was clipped by 6 bases and J by 6 bases, with 11 bases between them. The CDR3: CASRLTNAGELFF. In DNA, the CDR3 is TGTGCCAGCAGACTTACGAATGCCGGGGAGCTGTTTTTT.

This clonotype appeared many times. This chain uses TRBV7-2 with TRBJ1-6, with D possibly matching TRBD1 (6 bases). Germline CDR1 reads SGHTA; CDR2 reads FQGNSA. V was cut by 5 bases and J by 9 bases, with 17 bases left in between. CDR3 size: 15 residues. CDR3 sequence reads: CASSGRDILSSPLHF. The CDR3 DNA sequence: TGTGCCAGCAGCGGCCGGGACATACTGAGTTCACCCCTCCACTTT.

The gene calls are TRBV5-1 and TRBJ2-4; D gene ambiguous. The germline V gene has CDR1 SGHRS and CDR2 YFSETQ. The CDR3 covers 16 residues. Between the trimmed V and J ends, which lost 0 bases and 0 bases, there was a span of 10 bases. CDR3 sequence reads: CASSLGVWEAKNIQYF. CDR3 coding DNA: TGCGCCAGCAGCTTGGGAGTGTGGGAAGCCAAAAACATTCAGTACTTC.

The J gene is TRBJ2-5, the V gene TRBV5-4; the D gene is possibly TRBD1 (5 bases). The CDR3 loop spans 14 amino acids. Per germline, CDR1 SGHNT and CDR2 YYREEE (reference sequence). V lost 4 bases and J 5 bases, leaving 15 bases between the germline ends. The CDR3 loop is CASSLQGAEETQYF. The CDR3 DNA sequence: TGTGCCAGCAGCCTCCAGGGTGCGGAGGAGACCCAGTACTTC.

This clonotype was detected only a few times. This chain links TRBV7-6 with TRBJ2-2; 8 bases are shared with TRBD2. Germline values: CDR1 SGHVS, CDR2 FNYEAQ. This CDR3 spans 14 amino acids. After removal of 1 base from V and 6 bases from J, the junction contained 1 base not matched to a gene. CDR3 region: CASSLGGGPGELFF. The DNA of the CDR3 is TGTGCCAGCAGCTTAGGCGGGGGGCCCGGGGAGCTGTTTTTT.

In this sample, this clonotype turned up a few times. The chain carries TRBV4-2 and TRBJ2-1; D perhaps matches TRBD1 (6 bases). The length of the CDR3 is 13 residues. Trimming took off 1 base at V and 7 bases at J, with 8 bases between the two ends. Germline lookup yields CDR1 LGHNA and CDR2 YNFKEQ. The chain's CDR3 is CASSQGRGNEQFF. CDR3 nucleotide sequence: TGTGCCAGCAGCCAAGGCAGGGGAAATGAGCAGTTCTTC.